The source of this TCR beta chain is a study of OX40 agonist ivuxolimab in advanced cancers. Study observations and caveats: Certain nonresponders likewise exhibited a low normalized T-cell clonal expansion. Antigen specificity of clonally expanded peripheral T cells was not established. With doses of 0.1-3.0 mg/kg, partial responders showed among the lowest clonal expansion.

Libraries were prepared by immunoSEQ multiplex PCR; TCRdb keeps only in-frame clonotypes and omits some of them. The sample lists about 53,000 clones, 80% to 85% occurring once. V shed 4 bases, J shed 5 bases, and the junction held 5 bases outside the gene matches. Germline V gene sequence: CDR1 MNHEY, CDR2 SVGAGI. The CDR3 sequence is 15 residues long. A remark on this clone: Its antigen is undetermined.

This clonotype was obtained from an adult with an advanced solid tumor such as melanoma, head and neck, liver or kidney cancer. The sample here was CD4+ or CD8+ T cells sorted from blood, taken in a trial of the OX40 agonist ivuxolimab. V gene TRBV6-5 combines with J gene TRBJ2-1; TRBD2 matches at 10 bases. CDR3 nucleotides: TGTGCCAGCAGTTCCGGGACTAGCGTCCACAATGAGCAGTTCTTC. Encoded protein: CASSSGTSVHNEQFF.